This T cell receptor (beta chain) is from a study of blood T cell repertoires in COVID-19. In the study overall: Samples representing acute and convalescent COVID-19 were sourced from the United States, Italy and Spain. Sources were T cells, B-cell-depleted T cells, or PBMCs; the material itself was cDNA or gDNA.

In the original analysis: By means of reference gene primer amplification, nucleated cell counts were estimated. Sequencing was performed with immunoSEQ multiplex PCR; in TCRdb, only in-frame clones are kept and a portion is missing. Clonal size and the V and J genes are those of that table, whereas D and trimming came from the DNA. The table records approximately 240,000 clones, roughly 81% of them present only once. CDR1 is LGHDT, CDR2 YNNKEL, per germline (reference sequence). V shed 0 bases and J shed 2 bases, with 14 bases lying between them. The CDR3 spans 16 residues. This receptor was taken from a man aged 50 or older who had recovered from COVID-19. V usage is TRBV3-1 (or the pseudogene TRBV3-2) and J usage is TRBJ2-7, with a tentative D call TRBD2 (5 bases). Source material: peripheral blood. The CDR3 spells CASSQEGKLGTYEQYF. CDR3 nucleotide sequence: TGTGCCAGCAGCCAAGAAGGAAAACTCGGGACCTACGAGCAGTACTTC.